This entry concerns a single T cell receptor beta chain. What it recognizes is unknown. Donors comprised only Caucasian adults living in Nashville, Tennessee. V dropped 3 bases and J dropped 3; count of bases not matched to a gene: 11. The CDR3 extends over 17 amino acids. Germline-derived CDR1 and CDR2 are SGHRS and YFSETQ. The sorted-subset replicate PCRs were given 200 ng DNA, which is 25,000 to 35,000 T cell genomes. Sequenced by immunoSEQ multiplex PCR; TCRdb stores in-frame clones only, minus some. The data contain some 1,100,000 clones, around 78% of them singletons. This specimen belongs to a study of shared clonotypes between healthy human individuals. Notes on the study in general: Rarefaction analysis demonstrated incomplete sorted-subset sequencing notwithstanding large depth. Clonotypes shared by all four sorted-subset donors had higher generation probabilities than non-shared clonotypes.

The receptor was isolated from a man aged 18 to 35 in good health. Some clones in this sample may be carry-over from other donors' samples. Sample: memory CD4+ T cells from PBMCs. Subset: CD45RA-negative fraction. The chain employs TRBV5-1 and TRBJ2-7; 11 bases line up with TRBD2. CDR3 in DNA: TGCGCCAGCAGCTCCGTAGCGGGAGGGTCTAGTGACTACGAGCAGTACTTC. This codes for CASSSVAGGSSDYEQYF.